A single TCR beta chain is shown here with its context. Antigen specificity is unknown. These data belong to a study of T cell responses to AZD1222 COVID-19 vaccine. Some clones are missing from TCRdb's copy, which holds only in-frame ones; the method was immunoSEQ multiplex PCR. The sample lists 90,000 to 150,000 clones; around 90% were seen once. The V gene lost 4 bases and the J gene lost 2 bases, with 6 bases spanning the gap. Germline V gives CDR1 SQVTM, CDR2 ANQGSEA. This CDR3 contains 12 residues. Study-level results: Sampled repertoires all dated from after the peak T cell response.

The chain links TRBV29-1 to TRBJ1-3; D is unclear. This TCR derives from an adult who received the AZD1222 COVID-19 vaccine. The material was peripheral blood, obtained 28 days after the second AZD1222 dose. The CDR3 region is CSVGGPGNTIYF. CDR3 DNA sequence: TGCAGCGTTGGTGGCCCTGGAAACACCATATATTTT.